Presented here are 5 T cell receptor beta chains from one specimen sequenced in a study of blood T cell repertoires in COVID-19. Profiled with immunoSEQ multiplex PCR; TCRdb holds only in-frame clones, not every one. The profile shows some 29,000 clones, about 90% of them singletons. Sequencing was performed on peripheral blood. These receptors all stem from a human donor in a cohort sampled during active COVID-19.

The rearrangement uses TRBV19 and TRBJ2-2; no firm D call. Germline CDR1 LNHDA, CDR2 SQIVND (reference sequence). This CDR3 is 13 amino acids long. V lost 2 bases and J lost 8, with 9 bases in between. CDR3 protein: CASSIFLAGELFF. The DNA of the CDR3 is TGTGCCAGTAGTATATTCCTTGCGGGGGAGCTGTTTTTT.

The V call is TRBV9, the J call TRBJ2-4, with D possibly being TRBD1 (6 bases). This CDR3 is built from 14 residues. Trimming left V 3 bases short and J 5 bases short, with 12 bases between. CDR1 and CDR2 from the germline V gene are SGDLS and YYNGEE. DNA of the CDR3: TGTGCCAGCAGCGCCTTTGGACAGCAAAACATTCAGTACTTC. This gives the protein CASSAFGQQNIQYF.

This clone has only a few counts. The rearrangement uses TRBV5-4 and TRBJ1-5; D remains ambiguous. The ends were cut back, 0 bases at V and 2 bases at J, with 9 bases in the middle. This CDR3 has 15 amino acids. Germline CDR1 SGHNT, CDR2 YYREEE (reference sequence). The CDR3 region has the DNA TGTGCCAGCAGCTTGGACCGCGGTGGCAATCAGCCCCAGCATTTT. As protein: CASSLDRGGNQPQHF.

This chain connects TRBV7-9 to TRBJ1-1; D is perhaps TRBD1 (5 bases). The V end was cut by 6 bases, the J end by 1 base, with 9 bases between. In germline, CDR1 is SEHNR, CDR2 FQNEAQ (reference sequence). This CDR3 comprises 13 residues. CDR3 sequence: CASRYQGNTEAFF. Written as DNA, the CDR3 is TGTGCCAGCAGATACCAGGGGAACACTGAAGCTTTCTTT. The full variable domain, in which reference TRBV7-9 and TRBJ1-1 provide the parts outside the CDR3, is DTGVSQNPRHKITKRGQNVTFRCDPISEHNRLYWYRQTLGQGPEFLTYFQNEAQLEKSRLLSDRFSAERPKGSFSTLEIQRTEQGDSAMYLCASRYQGNTEAFFGQGTRLTVV.

On this clone itself: Given the absence of the conserved phenylalanine or tryptophan at the CDR3 end, a read error is likely. Because the CDR3's place on the DNA is in doubt, the DNA is left out and the CDR3 is given as listed by TCRdb. The CDR3 loop is CASSQARRGV. The chain is built from TRBV3-1 (or the pseudogene TRBV3-2) and TRBJ1-1. Germline V lookup: CDR1 LGHDT, CDR2 YNNKEL (reference sequence). The CDR3 is 10 residues long, counting both termini.